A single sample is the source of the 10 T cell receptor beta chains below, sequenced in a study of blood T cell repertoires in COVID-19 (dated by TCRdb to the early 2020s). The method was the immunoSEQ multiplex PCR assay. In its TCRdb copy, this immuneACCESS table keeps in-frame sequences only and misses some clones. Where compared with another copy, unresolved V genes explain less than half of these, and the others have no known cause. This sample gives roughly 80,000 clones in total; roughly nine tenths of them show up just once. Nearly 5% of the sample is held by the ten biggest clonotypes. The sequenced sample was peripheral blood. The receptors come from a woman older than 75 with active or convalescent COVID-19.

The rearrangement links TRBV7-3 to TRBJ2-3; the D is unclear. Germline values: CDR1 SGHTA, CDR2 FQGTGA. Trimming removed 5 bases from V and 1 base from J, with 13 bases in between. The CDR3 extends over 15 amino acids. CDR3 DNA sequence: TGTGCCAGCAGCCCCCAACCGGGTCGCACAGATACGCAGTATTTT. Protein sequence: CASSPQPGRTDTQYF.

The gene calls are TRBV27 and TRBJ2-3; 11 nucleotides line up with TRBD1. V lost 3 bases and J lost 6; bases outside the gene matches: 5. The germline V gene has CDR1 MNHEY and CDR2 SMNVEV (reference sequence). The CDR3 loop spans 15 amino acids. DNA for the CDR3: TGTGCCAGCAGTTTCGGGACAGGGGGAGGGGATACGCAGTATTTT. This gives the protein CASSFGTGGGDTQYF.

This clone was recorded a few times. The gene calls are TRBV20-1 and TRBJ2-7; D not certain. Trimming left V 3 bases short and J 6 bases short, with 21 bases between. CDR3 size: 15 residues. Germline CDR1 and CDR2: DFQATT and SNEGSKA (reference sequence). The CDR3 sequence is CSASDGAPTSTEQYF. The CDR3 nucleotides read TGCAGTGCTAGTGACGGAGCTCCTACGAGCACCGAGCAGTACTTC.

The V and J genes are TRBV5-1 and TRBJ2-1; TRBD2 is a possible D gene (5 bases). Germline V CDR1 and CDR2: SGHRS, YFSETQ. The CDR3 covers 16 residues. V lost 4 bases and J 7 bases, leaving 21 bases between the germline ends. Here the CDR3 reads CASSQTPSGDRNEQFF. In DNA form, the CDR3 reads TGCGCCAGCAGCCAGACGCCCAGCGGTGATCGGAATGAGCAGTTCTTC.

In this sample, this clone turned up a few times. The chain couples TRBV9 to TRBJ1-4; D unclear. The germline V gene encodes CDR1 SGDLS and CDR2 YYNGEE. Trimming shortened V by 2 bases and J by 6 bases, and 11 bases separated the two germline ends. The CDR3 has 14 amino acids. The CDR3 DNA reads TGTGCCAGCAGCGTCCAACAGTGGGATGAAAAACTGTTTTTT. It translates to CASSVQQWDEKLFF. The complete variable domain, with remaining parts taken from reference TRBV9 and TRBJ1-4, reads DSGVTQTPKHLITATGQRVTLRCSPRSGDLSVYWYQQSLDQGLQFLIQYYNGEERAKGNILERFSAQQFPDLHSELNLSSLELGDSALYFCASSVQQWDEKLFFGSGTQLSVL.

For the CDR3, the DNA is TGTGCCAGCAGCTTTAGGGGTCAGAACACTGAAGCTTTCTTT. Translating it yields CASSFRGQNTEAFF. The rearrangement joins TRBV7-9 to TRBJ1-1; D possibly corresponds to TRBD1 (5 bases). The CDR3 is 14 amino acids. Per the germline V gene, CDR1 is SEHNR and CDR2 is FQNEAQ (reference sequence). Trimming left V 3 bases short and J 1 base short, with 9 bases between.

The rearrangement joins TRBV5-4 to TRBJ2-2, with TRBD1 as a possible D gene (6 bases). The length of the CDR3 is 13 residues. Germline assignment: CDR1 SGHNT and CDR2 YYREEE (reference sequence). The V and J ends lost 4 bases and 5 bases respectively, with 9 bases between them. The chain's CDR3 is CASSLDSTGELFF. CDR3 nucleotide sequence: TGTGCCAGCAGCCTGGACAGTACCGGGGAGCTGTTTTTT.

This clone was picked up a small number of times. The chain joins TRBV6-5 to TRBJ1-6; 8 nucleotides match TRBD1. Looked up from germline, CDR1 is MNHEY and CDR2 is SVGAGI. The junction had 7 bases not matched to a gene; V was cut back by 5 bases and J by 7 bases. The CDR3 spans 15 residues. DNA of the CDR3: TGTGCCAGCAGTCCCCAGGGGGCACTGAATTCACCCCTCCACTTT. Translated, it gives CASSPQGALNSPLHF.

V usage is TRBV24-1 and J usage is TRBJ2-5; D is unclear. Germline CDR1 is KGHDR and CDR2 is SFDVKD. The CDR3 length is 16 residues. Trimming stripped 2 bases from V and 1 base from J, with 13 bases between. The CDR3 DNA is TGTGCCACCAGTGATTCCCTGGCGGTCCCCCAAGAGACCCAGTACTTC. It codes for CATSDSLAVPQETQYF.

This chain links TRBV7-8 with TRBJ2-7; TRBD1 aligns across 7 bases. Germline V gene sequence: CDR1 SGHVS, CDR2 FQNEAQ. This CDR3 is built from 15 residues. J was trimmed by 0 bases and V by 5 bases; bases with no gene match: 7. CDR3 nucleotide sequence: TGTGCCAGCAGCGTGGCCCGGGACAGCTCCTACGAGCAGTACTTC. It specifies CASSVARDSSYEQYF.